Listed here are 18 T cell receptor beta chains from one sample, sequenced in a study of shared clonotypes between healthy human individuals (TCRdb year 2020). The library was prepared using the immunoSEQ multiplex PCR assay. The source is immuneACCESS, and TCRdb retained only in-frame sequences with V and J called. Part of the clones is not carried over; for the studies checked, unresolved V genes explain less than half of this, and the remainder is unexplained. The sample data list 1,400,000 or so clones, and approximately 98.5% of these were observed just once. The ten most abundant clones make up approximately 0.38% of the sample. The material sequenced was naive CD4+ T cells sorted from blood. The intended sense of this specimen's cell subset or site label: CD45RA+ positively selected. These receptors were collected from a young man in good health.

The chain employs TRBV5-1 and TRBJ2-7, with D unclear. Deletions cut 3 bases from V and 6 bases from J, with 16 bases between. The germline CDR1 and CDR2 sequences are SGHRS and YFSETQ. The CDR3 spans 14 residues. The CDR3 coding sequence is TGCGCCAGCAGCTCCCTGGGAACTGTGGGCGAGCAGTACTTC. Protein product: CASSSLGTVGEQYF. The variable domain in full, completed from reference TRBV5-1 and TRBJ2-7, reads KAGVTQTPRYLIKTRGQQVTLSCSPISGHRSVSWYQQTPGQGLQFLFEYFSETQRNKGNFPGRFSGRQFSNSRSEMNVSTLELGDSALYLCASSSLGTVGEQYFGPGTRLTVT.

The chain couples TRBV14 to TRBJ2-7; no definite D call. The length of the CDR3 is 15 residues. Germline V gives CDR1 SGHDN, CDR2 FVKESK. V gave up 6 bases and J gave up 3 bases, with 18 bases separating them. In nucleotides, the CDR3 is TGTGCCAGCAGAAATTCCGGGTCTCCCATCTACGAGCAGTACTTC. As protein: CASRNSGSPIYEQYF.

V is TRBV5-1 and J is TRBJ2-1, with no clear D. CDR1 is SGHRS and CDR2 is YFSETQ in the germline V gene. The CDR3 is 15 residues long. V shed 0 bases and J shed 4 bases, with 11 bases lying between them. CDR3 sequence (DNA): TGCGCCAGCAGCTTGGGCGGAGTCACTTACAATGAGCAGTTCTTC. Amino acid sequence: CASSLGGVTYNEQFF.

This clone appeared once. The chain joins TRBV7-8 to TRBJ2-5; TRBD2 matches 7 bases. V lost 5 bases and J lost 5; bases outside the gene matches: 11. Germline V gene sequence: CDR1 SGHVS, CDR2 FQNEAQ. This CDR3 has 15 amino acids. CDR3 nucleotides: TGTGCCAGCAGCCGCTTTGCGGGAGACCGGGAGACCCAGTACTTC. This codes for CASSRFAGDRETQYF.

The chain uses TRBV7-3 and TRBJ1-1; D remains ambiguous. Trimming stripped 1 base from V and 4 bases from J, with 10 bases between. Germline V gene sequence: CDR1 SGHTA, CDR2 FQGTGA. The CDR3 is 14 residues long. CDR3 sequence (DNA): TGTGCCAGCAGCTTAAGGGGAGATGGCACTGAAGCTTTCTTT. This sequence encodes CASSLRGDGTEAFF.

This clone appeared a single time. The chain recombines TRBV11-2 with TRBJ2-7; 9 bases align to TRBD1. Germline-derived CDR1 and CDR2 are SGHAT and FQNNGV. The CDR3 contains 15 residues. V shed 5 bases, J shed 3 bases, and the junction held 8 bases outside the gene matches. The CDR3 reads CASSLHRGPGYEQYF. CDR3 nucleotides: TGTGCCAGCAGCCTCCACAGGGGGCCCGGCTACGAGCAGTACTTC.

The chain employs TRBV19 and TRBJ2-5; 8 positions match TRBD2. V lost 7 bases to trimming and J lost 4 bases; unmatched junction nucleotides: 5. Per the germline V gene, CDR1 is LNHDA and CDR2 is SQIVND (reference sequence). The CDR3 covers 13 residues. The CDR3 DNA reads as TGTGCCAGTAAAACGGGAGGGGCAGAGACCCAGTACTTC. Translation gives CASKTGGAETQYF.

CDR3 in amino acids: CASSLREENTEAFF. CDR3 in DNA: TGTGCCAGCAGCTTAAGGGAGGAGAACACTGAAGCTTTCTTT. This chain joins TRBV7-9 and TRBJ1-1; D call uncertain. Trimming took 2 bases from V and 1 from J, leaving 8 bases between them. This CDR3 has 14 residues. CDR1 is SEHNR, CDR2 FQNEAQ, per germline (reference sequence).

The CDR3 is CASSLGGAAGELFF. The DNA of the CDR3 is TGTGCCAGCAGCTTAGGGGGCGCGGCCGGGGAGCTGTTTTTT. V and J are TRBV5-4 and TRBJ2-2; 7 bases line up with TRBD1. The J segment lost 6 bases and the V segment lost 2 bases, leaving 4 bases of the junction unmatched. Germline CDR1 and CDR2: SGHNT and YYREEE (reference sequence). The CDR3 is 14 amino acids.

This clone was detected only a few times. Other DNA sequences of this sample code for an identical CDR3. This rearrangement joins TRBV2 to TRBJ2-7; the D is unclear. V lost 4 bases to trimming and J lost 3 bases, with 10 bases between them. Germline CDR1 reads SNHLY; CDR2 reads FYNNEI. This CDR3 is built from 13 residues. CDR3 nucleotides: TGTGCCAGCAGTGTAGGAAGGATCTACGAGCAGTACTTC. Encoded protein: CASSVGRIYEQYF. Full variable domain (rest looked up from reference TRBV2 and TRBJ2-7): EPEVTQTPSHQVTQMGQEVILRCVPISNHLYFYWYRQILGQKVEFLVSFYNNEISEKSEIFDDQFSVERPDGSNFTLKIRSTKLEDSAMYFCASSVGRIYEQYFGPGTRLTVT.

V gene TRBV2 combines with J gene TRBJ2-7, with 7 bases that match TRBD1. This CDR3 region has 15 residues. V trimming: 5 bases; J trimming: 3 bases; junction bases outside the gene matches: 10. CDR1 is SNHLY, CDR2 FYNNEI, per germline. The CDR3: CASSSNRGGFYEQYF. For the CDR3, the DNA is TGTGCCAGCAGTTCGAACAGGGGTGGATTCTACGAGCAGTACTTC.

Remarks on this clone: Other DNA sequences of this sample code for an identical CDR3. V and J are TRBV11-2 and TRBJ2-7; D is possibly TRBD1 (5 bases). The CDR3 sequence is 12 residues long. V lost 5 bases to trimming and J lost 3 bases, with 8 bases between them. The germline CDR1 and CDR2 sequences are SGHAT and FQNNGV. As DNA, the CDR3 is TGTGCCAGCAGCACTCAGGGCTACGAGCAGTACTTC. Translating gives CASSTQGYEQYF. Full variable domain (remainder filled in from reference TRBV11-2 and TRBJ2-7): EAGVAQSPRYKIIEKRQSVAFWCNPISGHATLYWYQQILGQGPKLLIQFQNNGVVDDSQLPKDRFSAERLKGVDSTLKIQPAKLEDSAVYLCASSTQGYEQYFGPGTRLTVT.

V gene TRBV18 combines with J gene TRBJ1-5, with 7 bases lining up with TRBD1. CDR1 is KGHSH and CDR2 is LQKENI in the germline V gene. The V and J ends lost 5 bases and 5 bases, in that order; junction bases with no gene match: 6. The CDR3 extends over 14 amino acids. CDR3 region: CASSVGQVDQPQHF. CDR3 in DNA: TGTGCCAGCTCAGTTGGACAGGTGGATCAGCCCCAGCATTTT.

As to this clone: Other DNA sequences of this sample code for an identical CDR3. The chain is built from TRBV5-4 and TRBJ1-2, with TRBD1 matching over 7 bases. Trimming cost V 4 bases and J 0 bases; bases outside gene matches: 0. The V gene's germline CDR1 is SGHNT and CDR2 YYREEE (reference sequence). This CDR3 is built from 13 residues. This CDR3 is CASSGTANYGYTF. The CDR3 coding sequence is TGTGCCAGCAGCGGGACAGCTAACTATGGCTACACCTTC. Variable domain in full (rest from reference TRBV5-4 and TRBJ1-2): ETGVTQSPTHLIKTRGQQVTLRCSSQSGHNTVSWYQQALGQGPQFIFQYYREEENGRGNFPPRFSGLQFPNYSSELNVNALELDDSALYLCASSGTANYGYTFGSGTRLTVV.

The chain uses TRBV6-1 and TRBJ2-7; the match to TRBD1 covers 7 bases. Germline V lookup: CDR1 MNHNS, CDR2 SASEGT. Losses at the gene ends were 9 bases for V and 4 bases for J; bases not matched to a gene: 6. The CDR3 totals 12 residues. This CDR3 reads CARTGNAYEQYF. CDR3 in DNA: TGTGCCAGGACAGGGAACGCTTACGAGCAGTACTTC.

This chain links TRBV7-9 with TRBJ2-3; TRBD2 might be the D (5 bases). CDR1 and CDR2 from the germline V gene are SEHNR and FQNEAQ (reference sequence). This CDR3 is 15 amino acids long. Deletions cut 3 bases from V and 5 bases from J, with 15 bases between. The CDR3 reads CASSLLNGKGDTQYF. CDR3 coding DNA: TGTGCCAGCAGCTTGCTAAACGGGAAAGGAGATACGCAGTATTTT.

This clone came up once. V and J are TRBV28 and TRBJ2-2, with 7 bases identical to TRBD1. From germline, CDR1 is MDHEN and CDR2 SYDVKM. CDR3 length equals 17 residues. Trimming removed 3 bases from V and 3 bases from J; junction bases left unmatched: 10. The DNA for the CDR3 is TGTGCCAGCAGTTTGAGGCCTACCGGGACAGACACCGGGGAGCTGTTTTTT. Residues: CASSLRPTGTDTGELFF. Full variable domain (outside the CDR3, taken from reference TRBV28 and TRBJ2-2): DVKVTQSSRYLVKRTGEKVFLECVQDMDHENMFWYRQDPGLGLRLIYFSYDVKMKEKGDIPEGYSVSREKKERFSLILESASTNQTSMYLCASSLRPTGTDTGELFFGEGSRLTVL.

The chain recombines TRBV29-1 with TRBJ2-5; 7 nucleotides line up with TRBD2. This CDR3 has 12 amino acids. CDR1 is SQVTM, CDR2 ANQGSEA, per germline. The V segment lost 5 bases and the J segment 5 bases; nucleotides outside the gene matches: 5. CDR3 nucleotides: TGCAGCGTTAAGGGAGGGGACGAGACCCAGTACTTC. This codes for CSVKGGDETQYF.